These 7 T cell receptor beta chains share one sample of origin, sequenced in a study of T-cell reconstitution after alpha-beta-depleted transplantation in children. It was with unique molecular identifiers that the TCRbeta library was prepared. TCRdb passed the PCR reads through MiXCR, listing each CDR3 protein once. This table holds fewer than 750,000 distinct CDR3 sequences, 20% to 30% found once. The sequencing used PBMCs, collected before TCRalphabeta/CD19-depleted stem cell transplant. The receptors stem from a boy younger than two with Wiskott-Aldrich syndrome, due to receive a stem cell transplant.

A few counts support this clonotype. V usage is TRBV28 and J usage is TRBJ1-6; D gene uncertain. The CDR3 is 13 residues long. Between the trimmed V and J ends, which lost 3 bases and 6 bases, there was a span of 6 bases. Per germline, CDR1 MDHEN and CDR2 SYDVKM. CDR3 nucleotide sequence: TGTGCCAGCAGTTTCCCAGTTAATTCACCCCTCCACTTT. Amino acid sequence: CASSFPVNSPLHF.

This sequence joins TRBV5-1 and TRBJ2-7, with D maybe TRBD2 (6 bases). Trimming stripped 0 bases from V and 9 bases from J, with 19 bases between. Per the germline V gene, CDR1 is SGHRS and CDR2 is YFSETQ. The CDR3 is made up of 15 amino acids. The CDR3 DNA is TGCGCCAGCAGCTTGGAGGAGACTAGAAATGTAGGGCAGTACTTC. Translated: CASSLEETRNVGQYF.

The chain couples TRBV29-1 to TRBJ2-1; 10 nucleotides align to TRBD2. Germline lookup yields CDR1 SQVTM and CDR2 ANQGSEA. The CDR3 loop spans 12 amino acids. The V gene end was trimmed by 7 bases and the J gene end by 13 bases; junction bases not matched to a gene: 10. CDR3 nucleotide sequence: TGCAGCGACGGAACTAGCGGGACTGCTCAGTTCTTC. This encodes CSDGTSGTAQFF.

The V and J genes are TRBV29-1 and TRBJ1-1; 8 nucleotides match TRBD1. J lost 4 bases, V lost 6 bases, and 10 bases had no gene match. The CDR3 length is 14 residues. Germline assignment: CDR1 SQVTM and CDR2 ANQGSEA. The CDR3 reads CSVDRSGGFTEAFF. The CDR3 DNA reads TGCAGCGTAGACCGATCAGGGGGCTTCACTGAAGCTTTCTTT.

The chain carries TRBV5-1 and TRBJ2-1, with TRBD2 identical over 7 bases. Germline trimming cut 4 bases from V and 8 bases from J; bases unmatched to any gene: 3. CDR1 and CDR2 from the germline V gene are SGHRS and YFSETQ. The CDR3 loop spans 12 amino acids. CDR3 nucleotide sequence: TGCGCCAGCAGCACGGGACTATATGAGCAGTTCTTC. This codes for CASSTGLYEQFF.

This clonotype was observed a handful of times. This sequence joins TRBV5-5 and TRBJ2-3; unclear D gene. The CDR3 sequence is 14 residues long. CDR1 SGHKS and CDR2 YYEKEE come from the germline V gene (reference sequence). V dropped 4 bases and J dropped 2 bases, with 11 bases sitting between them. The CDR3 DNA is TGTGCCAGCAGCCGGTTAGGGAACACAGATACGCAGTATTTT. This codes for CASSRLGNTDTQYF.

In its sample, this clonotype was seen many times. The chain is built from TRBV20-1 and TRBJ2-1; weak D call: TRBD2 (6 bases). Per the germline V gene, CDR1 is DFQATT and CDR2 is SNEGSKA (reference sequence). The CDR3 contains 13 residues. V was trimmed by 4 bases and J by 0 bases, leaving 7 bases between them. CDR3 nucleotide sequence: TGCAGTGCTACCGGGAGCTCCTACAATGAGCAGTTCTTC. Translated, it gives CSATGSSYNEQFF.